The 28 T cell receptor beta chains listed next were all sequenced from one sample in a study of blood T cell repertoires in COVID-19. Produced via immunoSEQ multiplex PCR; TCRdb's table is partial and in-frame only. The table lists 30,000 to 40,000 clones, just under 75% of them singletons, with approximately 10% in the top ten. Sequences were obtained from peripheral blood. These receptors all stem from a man in his 70s with COVID-19, enrolled during active disease.

Here the CDR3 reads CASSLLESRTPLHF. In nucleotides, the CDR3 is TGTGCCAGCAGTTTACTAGAGTCAAGGACACCCCTCCACTTT. V usage is TRBV27 and J usage is TRBJ1-6; no reliable D call. V gave up 2 bases and J gave up 11 bases, with 13 bases separating them. The CDR3 consists of 14 residues. The V gene's germline CDR1 is MNHEY and CDR2 SMNVEV (reference sequence).

V usage is TRBV19 and J usage is TRBJ1-2, with TRBD1 as a possible D gene (5 bases). Between the trimmed V and J ends, which lost 2 bases and 6 bases, there was a span of 13 bases. Germline CDR1 and CDR2: LNHDA and SQIVND (reference sequence). This CDR3 is 14 amino acids long. CDR3 sequence (DNA): TGTGCCAGTAGTATAAGGGGTCGGGTGGATGGCTACACCTTC. This sequence encodes CASSIRGRVDGYTF. The complete variable domain, with remaining parts taken from reference TRBV19 and TRBJ1-2, reads DGGITQSPKYLFRKEGQNVTLSCEQNLNHDAMYWYRQDPGQGLRLIYYSQIVNDFQKGDIAEGYSVSREKKESFPLTVTSAQKNPTAFYLCASSIRGRVDGYTFGSGTRLTVV.

This clone showed up just once. The chain uses TRBV15 and TRBJ1-3, with D unresolved. The ends were cut back, 0 bases at V and 5 bases at J, with 5 bases in the middle. Germline V gene sequence: CDR1 LNHNV, CDR2 YYDKDF (reference sequence). The length of the CDR3 is 13 residues. CDR3: CATSRESRNTIYF. The CDR3 nucleotides are TGTGCCACCAGCAGAGAGTCCAGAAACACCATATATTTT.

The gene calls are TRBV4-1 and TRBJ2-7; TRBD2 matches at 7 bases. Trimming took 4 bases from V and 2 from J; bases not matched to a gene: 8. The CDR3 extends over 15 amino acids. Germline V gene lookup returns CDR1 MGHRA and CDR2 YSYEKL. The CDR3 nucleotides read TGCGCCAGCAGCCTATTGACTAGCCAGGCCTACGAGCAGTACTTC. It translates to CASSLLTSQAYEQYF.

The chain recombines TRBV6-6 with TRBJ1-5, with a possible D match to TRBD1 (5 bases). The germline V gene encodes CDR1 MNHNY and CDR2 SVGAGI (reference sequence). Trimming stripped 2 bases from V and 6 bases from J, with 11 bases between. The CDR3 totals 14 residues. CDR3 residues: CASSYGGLVQPQHF. DNA for the CDR3: TGTGCCAGCAGTTACGGGGGGTTAGTTCAGCCCCAGCATTTT.

The chain has TRBV7-8 and TRBJ2-3; D gene unclear. The ends were cut back, 0 bases at V and 0 bases at J, with 4 bases in the middle. Germline-derived CDR1 and CDR2 are SGHVS and FQNEAQ. The CDR3 loop spans 14 amino acids. The DNA of the CDR3 is TGTGCCAGCAGCTTAGCGCGGAGCACAGATACGCAGTATTTT. Protein product: CASSLARSTDTQYF.

The rearrangement links TRBV6-5 to TRBJ2-3, with 8 bases that match TRBD1. Trimming took 5 bases from V and 2 from J; bases not matched to a gene: 6. The CDR3 is made up of 15 amino acids. Germline CDR1 is MNHEY and CDR2 is SVGAGI. CDR3: CASSRTGRDTDTQYF. The CDR3, as DNA: TGTGCCAGCAGTCGGACAGGGAGAGACACAGATACGCAGTATTTT.

The chain employs TRBV15 and TRBJ1-5; D call uncertain. CDR3 length equals 13 residues. V dropped 5 bases and J dropped 8 bases, with 13 bases sitting between them. The germline gives CDR1 LNHNV, CDR2 YYDKDF (reference sequence). DNA of the CDR3: TGTGCCACCAGCTCCGTCTACCGGGAGCCCCAGCATTTT. It yields the protein CATSSVYREPQHF.

This clone was picked up a small number of times. V is TRBV3-1 (or the pseudogene TRBV3-2) and J is TRBJ1-2; no clear D. The CDR3 covers 14 residues. Germline V gene lookup returns CDR1 LGHDT and CDR2 YNNKEL (reference sequence). With 4 bases removed from V and 9 bases from J, the gap between germline ends came to 18 bases. In nucleotides, the CDR3 is TGTGCCAGCAGCCCGTCTACAGAAGGATGGAGCTACACCTTC. Encoded protein: CASSPSTEGWSYTF.

This clone was seen just once. The V gene is TRBV19, the J gene TRBJ1-5, with TRBD1 matching 8 bases. The J segment lost 5 bases and the V segment lost 4 bases, leaving 7 bases of the junction unmatched. Germline CDR1 LNHDA, CDR2 SQIVND (reference sequence). The CDR3 extends over 15 amino acids. CDR3 sequence: CASSRTMTGDQPQHF. The DNA for the CDR3 is TGTGCCAGTAGTAGAACAATGACAGGGGATCAGCCCCAGCATTTT.

The chain couples TRBV7-9 to TRBJ1-5, with no clear D. The length of the CDR3 is 16 residues. Germline CDR1 and CDR2: SEHNR and FQNEAQ (reference sequence). V lost 3 bases and J 2 bases, leaving 14 bases between the germline ends. CDR3 in amino acids: CASSLEGGWGNQPQHF. The DNA for the CDR3 is TGTGCCAGCAGCTTGGAGGGCGGGTGGGGCAATCAGCCCCAGCATTTT.

This clone has a handful of counts. The chain's CDR3 is CASSLLSGGQETQYF. The CDR3 DNA reads as TGTGCCAGCAGTTTGCTTTCCGGGGGGCAAGAGACCCAGTACTTC. The chain carries TRBV28 and TRBJ2-5; TRBD2 agrees at 7 bases. In germline, CDR1 is MDHEN, CDR2 SYDVKM. Unmatched junction bases numbered 6, after V lost 3 bases and J lost 2 bases. The CDR3 sequence is 15 residues long.

This clone was counted a single time. J is TRBJ2-7 and V is TRBV19; 15 positions match TRBD2. Germline CDR1 and CDR2: LNHDA and SQIVND (reference sequence). The CDR3 is 17 residues long. Trimming removed 5 bases from V and 1 base from J; junction bases left unmatched: 6. In DNA form, the CDR3 reads TGTGCCAGTAGTGCCCCGGGACTAGCGGGAGGTTCCTACGAGCAGTACTTC. Encoded protein: CASSAPGLAGGSYEQYF.

The CDR3 nucleotides read TGTGCCAGCAGACCCCAGGGTGACTATGGCTACACCTTC. Residues: CASRPQGDYGYTF. The chain employs TRBV2 and TRBJ1-2; possible D gene TRBD1, 5 bases. The CDR3 consists of 13 residues. Trimming pared 6 bases from V and 3 bases from J, leaving 11 bases between. The germline V gene encodes CDR1 SNHLY and CDR2 FYNNEI. The entire variable domain, with the rest obtained from reference TRBV2 and TRBJ1-2, is as follows: EPEVTQTPSHQVTQMGQEVILRCVPISNHLYFYWYRQILGQKVEFLVSFYNNEISEKSEIFDDQFSVERPDGSNFTLKIRSTKLEDSAMYFCASRPQGDYGYTFGSGTRLTVV.

The gene calls are TRBV7-2 and TRBJ1-5; possibly TRBD1 for D (5 bases). The V and J ends lost 1 base and 6 bases respectively, with 19 bases between them. From germline, CDR1 is SGHTA and CDR2 FQGNSA. The CDR3 totals 17 residues. In DNA, the CDR3 is TGTGCCAGCAGCTTAGGGGTGTTCGGGGGTATCATTCAGCCCCAGCATTTT. Its translation: CASSLGVFGGIIQPQHF.

This clone appeared once. V is TRBV19 and J is TRBJ1-3, with D unresolved. From germline, CDR1 is LNHDA and CDR2 SQIVND (reference sequence). V was pared by 5 bases and J by 1 base, with 9 bases between. The CDR3 runs 14 residues. The CDR3 spells CASSLSWSGNTIYF. The CDR3 DNA follows: TGTGCCAGTAGTCTCAGTTGGTCTGGAAACACCATATATTTT. Supplemented by reference TRBV19 and TRBJ1-3, the full variable domain reads DGGITQSPKYLFRKEGQNVTLSCEQNLNHDAMYWYRQDPGQGLRLIYYSQIVNDFQKGDIAEGYSVSREKKESFPLTVTSAQKNPTAFYLCASSLSWSGNTIYFGEGSWLTVV.

Concerning this clone: Germline and junction disagree at one end, which may indicate a read error. This sequence joins TRBV7-7 and TRBJ2-2, with 7 bases aligning to TRBD1. The CDR3 is 16 amino acids. Per the germline V gene, CDR1 is SSHAT and CDR2 is FNYEAQ (reference sequence). CDR3 bases: TGTGCTAGCAGCCCTCGACAGGGATTTTTGACCGGGGAGCTGTTTTTT. It codes for CASSPRQGFLTGELFF.

This chain joins TRBV2 and TRBJ1-1; D call uncertain. The CDR3 covers 15 residues. V gave up 4 bases and J gave up 4 bases, with 16 bases separating them. Germline V gene sequence: CDR1 SNHLY, CDR2 FYNNEI. The CDR3 DNA reads TGTGCCAGCAGTGTGTCGGGAATAATCGGCACTGAAGCTTTCTTT. Protein product: CASSVSGIIGTEAFF.

V gene TRBV19 combines with J gene TRBJ2-2; 10 positions match TRBD2. Trimming cost V 5 bases and J 6 bases; bases outside gene matches: 6. Germline loops: CDR1 LNHDA, CDR2 SQIVND (reference sequence). The CDR3 contains 15 residues. The CDR3 bases are TGTGCCAGTAGTTTTCTAGCGGGAGTACCCGGGGAGCTGTTTTTT. Encoded protein: CASSFLAGVPGELFF.

CDR3 protein: CATISITYEQYF. CDR3 sequence (DNA): TGTGCCACCATTTCTATCACCTACGAGCAGTACTTC. The chain has TRBV28 and TRBJ2-7; no reliable D call. Trimming removed 10 bases at V and 2 bases at J, with 12 bases between. This CDR3 is built from 12 residues. Per germline, CDR1 MDHEN and CDR2 SYDVKM.

This clone was detected a few times. This rearrangement joins TRBV7-2 to TRBJ1-5, with 7 nucleotides matching TRBD1. V dropped 6 bases and J dropped 3; count of bases not matched to a gene: 8. Germline V gene data show CDR1 as SGHTA and CDR2 as FQGNSA. The CDR3 totals 15 residues. CDR3 bases: TGTGCCAGCAGTTTCGGACAGGCGACCAATCAGCCCCAGCATTTT. Encoded protein: CASSFGQATNQPQHF.

The V call is TRBV5-6, the J call TRBJ1-1; D might be TRBD1 (5 bases). Trimming removed 3 bases at V and 10 bases at J, with 10 bases between. There are 11 residues in the CDR3. Germline loops: CDR1 SGHDT, CDR2 YYEEEE. CDR3 in DNA: TGTGCCAGCAGCTCAGGGAAGCGAGCTTTCTTT. Amino acids: CASSSGKRAFF.

This clone was detected once. The chain uses TRBV7-8 and TRBJ2-7, with 10 bases aligning to TRBD2. Trimming at V came to 0 bases and at J to 5 bases, leaving 1 base not matched to a gene. Germline CDR1 and CDR2: SGHVS and FQNEAQ. This CDR3 comprises 14 residues. The CDR3 protein is CASSLALAGNEQYF. CDR3 sequence (DNA): TGTGCCAGCAGCTTAGCACTAGCGGGAAACGAGCAGTACTTC.

The rearrangement joins TRBV7-2 to TRBJ2-7, with 9 bases fitting TRBD1. The CDR3 runs to 14 residues. Germline CDR1 and CDR2: SGHTA and FQGNSA. J lost 4 bases, V lost 3 bases, and 4 bases had no gene match. CDR3 DNA sequence: TGTGCCAGCAGCTTTACAGGGGGCTTATACGAGCAGTACTTC. Protein product: CASSFTGGLYEQYF.

The chain joins TRBV4-1 to TRBJ1-3; D might be TRBD1 (6 bases). The V end was cut by 2 bases, the J end by 0 bases, with 8 bases between. CDR3 length: 15 residues. The germline V gene encodes CDR1 MGHRA and CDR2 YSYEKL. DNA of the CDR3: TGCGCCAGCAGCCAAACAGGGAGCTCTGGAAACACCATATATTTT. It yields the protein CASSQTGSSGNTIYF.

This clone was found once. The chain combines TRBV4-2 with TRBJ2-1; the match to TRBD2 covers 16 bases. The germline V gene has CDR1 LGHNA and CDR2 YNFKEQ. This CDR3 has 18 amino acids. The trim removed 4 bases at V and 0 bases at J, leaving 3 bases unmatched. The CDR3 loop is CASSLGTSGGGSYNEQFF. The CDR3 DNA reads TGTGCCAGCAGCCTCGGGACTAGCGGGGGGGGCTCCTACAATGAGCAGTTCTTC.

The J gene is TRBJ2-7, the V gene TRBV5-1; 7 bases match TRBD1. With V trimmed by 4 bases and J by 3 bases, 10 bases remained unmatched. This CDR3 spans 15 amino acids. Germline V CDR1 and CDR2: SGHRS, YFSETQ. DNA of the CDR3: TGCGCCAGCAGCCCGGACGGGACAGCCGGCTACGAGCAGTACTTC. It is translated as CASSPDGTAGYEQYF.

The chain employs TRBV19 and TRBJ1-2; 8 bases align to TRBD1. This CDR3 is 15 amino acids long. With 3 bases clipped from V and 5 bases from J, the junction kept 8 bases outside the gene matches. From germline, CDR1 is LNHDA and CDR2 SQIVND (reference sequence). The CDR3 loop reads CASSILQGAEYGYTF. The CDR3 bases are TGTGCCAGTAGTATTTTGCAGGGGGCCGAATATGGCTACACCTTC. Combining the CDR3 with reference TRBV19 and TRBJ1-2 gives the whole variable domain DGGITQSPKYLFRKEGQNVTLSCEQNLNHDAMYWYRQDPGQGLRLIYYSQIVNDFQKGDIAEGYSVSREKKESFPLTVTSAQKNPTAFYLCASSILQGAEYGYTFGSGTRLTVV.